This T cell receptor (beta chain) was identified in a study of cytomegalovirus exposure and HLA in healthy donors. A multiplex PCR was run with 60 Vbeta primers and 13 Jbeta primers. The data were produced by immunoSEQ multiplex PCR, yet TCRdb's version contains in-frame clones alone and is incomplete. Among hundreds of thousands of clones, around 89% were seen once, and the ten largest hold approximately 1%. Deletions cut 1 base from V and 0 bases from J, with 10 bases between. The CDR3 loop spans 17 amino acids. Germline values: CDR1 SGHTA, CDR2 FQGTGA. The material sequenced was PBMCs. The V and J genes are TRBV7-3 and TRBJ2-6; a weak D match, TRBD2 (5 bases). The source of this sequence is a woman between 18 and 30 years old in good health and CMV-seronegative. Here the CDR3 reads CASSLSGGSSGANVLTF. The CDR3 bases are TGTGCCAGCAGCTTAAGCGGAGGCAGCTCTGGGGCCAACGTCCTGACTTTC.